This entry describes one T cell receptor (beta chain). This record comes from a study of CD8+CD57+ T cells in acquired aplastic anemia. Germline CDR1 ENHRY, CDR2 SYGVKD. The ends lost 6 bases at V and 3 bases at J; junction bases unmatched: 9. This CDR3 is 15 amino acids long. Genomic DNA was employed as the template in profiling TCR beta VDJ and CDR3. TCRdb processed the reads anew with MiXCR; each CDR3 protein has one entry. Seen here are about 270,000 distinct CDR3 sequences, 55% to 65% observed once, and the top ten hold 7% to 9%. Sequencing input: sorted CD4+, CD8+, or CD8+CD57+ T cells (not recorded which) from PBMCs. This clonotype was sampled from a human donor with severe aplastic anemia or a healthy control (not recorded which). J is TRBJ1-2 and V is TRBV10-3; TRBD1 matches 8 bases. The CDR3 here is CAIRGPTGEDYGYTF. In DNA form, the CDR3 reads TGTGCCATCAGGGGACCGACAGGGGAAGACTATGGCTACACCTTC.